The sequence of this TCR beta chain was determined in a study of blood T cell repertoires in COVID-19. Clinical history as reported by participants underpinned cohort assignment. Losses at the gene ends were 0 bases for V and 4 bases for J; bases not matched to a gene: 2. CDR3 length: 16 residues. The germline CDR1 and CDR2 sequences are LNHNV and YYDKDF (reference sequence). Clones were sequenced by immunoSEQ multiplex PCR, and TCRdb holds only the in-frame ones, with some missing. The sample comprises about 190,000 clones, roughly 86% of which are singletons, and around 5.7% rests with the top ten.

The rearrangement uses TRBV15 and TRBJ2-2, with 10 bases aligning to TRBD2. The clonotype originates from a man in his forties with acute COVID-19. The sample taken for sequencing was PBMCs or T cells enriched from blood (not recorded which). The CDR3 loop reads CATSRELAGLTGELFF. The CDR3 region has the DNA TGTGCCACCAGCAGAGAACTAGCGGGGCTCACCGGGGAGCTGTTTTTT.